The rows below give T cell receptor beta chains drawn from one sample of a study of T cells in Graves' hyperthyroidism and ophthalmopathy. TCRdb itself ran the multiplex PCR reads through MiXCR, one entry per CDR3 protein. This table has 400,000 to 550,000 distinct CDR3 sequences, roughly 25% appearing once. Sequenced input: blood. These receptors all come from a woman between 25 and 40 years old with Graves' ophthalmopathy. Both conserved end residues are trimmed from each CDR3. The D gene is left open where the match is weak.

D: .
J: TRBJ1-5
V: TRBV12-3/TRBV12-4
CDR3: ASSSGDQPQH

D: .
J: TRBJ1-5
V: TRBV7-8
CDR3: ASSPSTGLYSNQPQH

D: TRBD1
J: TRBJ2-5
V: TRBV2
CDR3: ASSGDRVYQETQY

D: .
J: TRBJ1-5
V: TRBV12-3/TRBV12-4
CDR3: ASTKQTDRNSNQPQH

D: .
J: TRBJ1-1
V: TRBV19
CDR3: ASSIAGNSEAF

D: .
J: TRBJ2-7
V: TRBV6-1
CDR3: ACSEVFSGVEQY

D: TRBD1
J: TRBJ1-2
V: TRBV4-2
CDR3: ASSQDTGGPNYGYT

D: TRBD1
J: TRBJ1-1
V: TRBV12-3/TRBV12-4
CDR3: ASSAPTDRGYTEAF

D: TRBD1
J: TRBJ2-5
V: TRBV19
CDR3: ASSQTPGTGKETQY

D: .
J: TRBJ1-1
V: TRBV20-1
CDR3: SAKRGANTEAF

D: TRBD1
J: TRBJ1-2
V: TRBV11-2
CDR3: ASSNLQGASYGYT

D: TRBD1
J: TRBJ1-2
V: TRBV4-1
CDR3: ASSQAGQGARGYGYT

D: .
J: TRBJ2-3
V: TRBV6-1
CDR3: ATGPAPTDTQY

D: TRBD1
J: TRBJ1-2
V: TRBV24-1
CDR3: ATSDPGQGSGYT

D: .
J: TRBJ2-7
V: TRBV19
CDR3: ASSIWGGTYEQY

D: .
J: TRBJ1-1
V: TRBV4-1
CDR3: ASSQPPYTVMNTEAF

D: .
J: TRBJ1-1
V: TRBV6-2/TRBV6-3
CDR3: ASSYSWGTEAF

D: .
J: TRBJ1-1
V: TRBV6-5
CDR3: ASSYSIPNGEAS

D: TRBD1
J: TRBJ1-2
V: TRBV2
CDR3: ASSIRDRVQKGYGYT

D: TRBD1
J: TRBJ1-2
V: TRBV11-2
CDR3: ASSRAGTGGNYGYT

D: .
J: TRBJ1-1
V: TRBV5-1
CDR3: ASSSQVEKNTEAF

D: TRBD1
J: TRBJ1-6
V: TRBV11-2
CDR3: ASSPGQISYNSPLH

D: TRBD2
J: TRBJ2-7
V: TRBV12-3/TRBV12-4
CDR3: ASRVQGAGEYEQY

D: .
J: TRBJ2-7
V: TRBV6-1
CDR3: ASTETASEQY

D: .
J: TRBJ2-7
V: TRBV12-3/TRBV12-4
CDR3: ASTPRGTVHEQY

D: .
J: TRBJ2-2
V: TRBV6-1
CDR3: ASSHDPIAGELF

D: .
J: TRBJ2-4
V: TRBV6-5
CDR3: ASSAGVSKNIQY

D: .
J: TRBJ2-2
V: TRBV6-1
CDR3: ASSRLHPGTGELF

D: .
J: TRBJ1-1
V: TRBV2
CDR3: ASSEAGVVGSRMNTEAF

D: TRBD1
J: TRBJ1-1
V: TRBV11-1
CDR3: ASSLKQGAETEAF

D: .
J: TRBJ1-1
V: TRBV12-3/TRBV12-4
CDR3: ASSSRGGLTEAF

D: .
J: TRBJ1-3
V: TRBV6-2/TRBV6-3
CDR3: ASSFDRLNSGNTIY

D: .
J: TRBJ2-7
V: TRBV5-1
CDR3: ASSTNRLEQY

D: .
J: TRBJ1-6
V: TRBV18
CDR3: ASSQGDNSPLH

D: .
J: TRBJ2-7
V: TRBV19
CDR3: ASSFHADYEQY

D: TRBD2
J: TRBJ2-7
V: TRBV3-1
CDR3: ASARVAGGRSYEQY

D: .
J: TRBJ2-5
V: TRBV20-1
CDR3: SVDSKETQY

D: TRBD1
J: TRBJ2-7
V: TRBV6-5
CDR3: ASSWTGQGIPYEQY

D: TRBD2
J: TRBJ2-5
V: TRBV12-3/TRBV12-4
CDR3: ASSHETSGGEETQY

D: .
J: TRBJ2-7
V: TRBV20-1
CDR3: SAALVRSSYEQY

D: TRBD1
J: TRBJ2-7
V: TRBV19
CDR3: ASSTGQSYEQY

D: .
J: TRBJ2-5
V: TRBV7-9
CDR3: ASSLAHAGSETQY

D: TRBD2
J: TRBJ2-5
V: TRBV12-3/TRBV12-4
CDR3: ASSFRGLAGRQETQY

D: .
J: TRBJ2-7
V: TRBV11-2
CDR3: ASSYPDGLYEQY

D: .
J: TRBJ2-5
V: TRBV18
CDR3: ASSPPARGETQY

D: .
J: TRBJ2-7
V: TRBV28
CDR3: ASAPQGWDGYEQY

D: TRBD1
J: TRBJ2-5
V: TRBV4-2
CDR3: ASSQGEQDRGLETQY

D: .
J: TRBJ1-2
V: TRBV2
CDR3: ASSVTTGSWGYT

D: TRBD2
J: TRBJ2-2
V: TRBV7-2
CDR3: ASSPGTSGSISRTGELF

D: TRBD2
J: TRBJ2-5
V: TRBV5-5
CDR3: ASSPGVAGAETQY

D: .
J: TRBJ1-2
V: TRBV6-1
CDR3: ASSEMGAYNYGYT

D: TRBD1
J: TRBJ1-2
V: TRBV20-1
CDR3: SAMTGMYGYT

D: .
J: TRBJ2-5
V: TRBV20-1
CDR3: SASPRSGVGETQY

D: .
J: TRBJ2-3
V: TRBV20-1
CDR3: SAVRGVGTDTQY

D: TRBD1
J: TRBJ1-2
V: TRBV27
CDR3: ASSFQDRGYGYT